This TCR beta chain was identified in a study of siplizumab effects on memory and regulatory T cells. With regard to this clone: Its target is not known.

The table came from immunoSEQ multiplex PCR; TCRdb's copy has only in-frame clones and leaves some out. This sample has 9,500 to 11,000 clones; around 45% occur once, and the top ten carry roughly 23%. Researchers cocultured the mixed lymphocyte reaction cells at 37°C for five to six days. CFSE marked responder PBMCs and Violet Dye marked stimulator PBMCs, which were mixed 1:1. Study-wide results and caveats: In unstimulated cells, naive T cells appeared more diverse than memory T cells and seemed major alloresponse contributors.

The receptor was isolated from a human donor in good health; the cells came from an allogeneic mixed lymphocyte reaction. The sequencing sample was made of CFSE-low (dividing) CD4+ T cells sorted from an allogeneic mixed lymphocyte reaction.

The CDR3 DNA reads as TGTGCCAGCACCGTAACAGATACGCAGTATTTT. Translating gives CASTVTDTQYF. This chain joins TRBV11-2 and TRBJ2-3, with unresolved D. The V gene lost 7 bases and the J gene lost 3 bases, with 5 bases spanning the gap. The CDR3 is 11 amino acids. Germline V lookup: CDR1 SGHAT, CDR2 FQNNGV.